Presented here are 25 T cell receptor beta chains from one specimen sequenced in a study of T cell responses to AZD1222 COVID-19 vaccine. Libraries were prepared by immunoSEQ multiplex PCR; TCRdb keeps only in-frame clonotypes and omits some of them. The sample contains 80,000 to 100,000 clones, roughly 91% of which appear only once. Sequenced material: peripheral blood, taken on day 0 of AZD1222 vaccination. These receptors were collected from an adult in good health.

This chain connects TRBV28 to TRBJ1-4; maybe TRBD1 (6 bases). There are 13 residues in the CDR3. The ends were cut back, 8 bases at V and 4 bases at J, with 11 bases in the middle. Per the germline V gene, CDR1 is MDHEN and CDR2 is SYDVKM. CDR3 in DNA: TGTGCCAGCCAGGACAGTATTAATGAAAAACTGTTTTTT. Encoded protein: CASQDSINEKLFF.

As DNA, the CDR3 is TGCAGCGGGGGAGAGGGGAGGACTGAAGCTTTCTTT. Its translation: CSGGEGRTEAFF. The rearrangement joins TRBV29-1 to TRBJ1-1, with D possibly TRBD1 on 5 matching bases. Trimming shortened V by 7 bases and J by 5 bases, and 14 bases separated the two germline ends. CDR3 length equals 12 residues. CDR1 is SQVTM and CDR2 is ANQGSEA in the germline V gene. Variable domain in full (rest from reference TRBV29-1 and TRBJ1-1): SAVISQKPSRDICQRGTSLTIQCQVDSQVTMMFWYRQQPGQSLTLIATANQGSEATYESGFVIDKFPISRPNLTFSTLTVSNMSPEDSSIYLCSGGEGRTEAFFGQGTRLTVV.

The gene calls are TRBV9 and TRBJ1-4; 10 bases are shared with TRBD1. The CDR3 has 17 amino acids. With V trimmed by 3 bases and J by 6 bases, 11 bases remained unmatched. Germline CDR1 SGDLS, CDR2 YYNGEE. CDR3 sequence: CASSGGETGGADEKLFF. The CDR3 nucleotides are TGTGCCAGCAGCGGAGGAGAGACAGGGGGCGCGGATGAAAAACTGTTTTTT.

The J gene is TRBJ2-3, the V gene TRBV6-6; D call uncertain. CDR1 is MNHNY and CDR2 is SVGAGI in the germline V gene (reference sequence). The V and J ends lost 1 base and 2 bases respectively, with 7 bases between them. This CDR3 comprises 14 residues. CDR3 sequence reads: CASSYLQSTDTQYF. The CDR3 DNA follows: TGTGCCAGCAGTTACTTACAGTCCACAGATACGCAGTATTTT.

The V and J genes are TRBV9 and TRBJ1-1, with D possibly being TRBD1 (5 bases). The germline CDR1 and CDR2 sequences are SGDLS and YYNGEE. The CDR3 is made up of 14 amino acids. V lost 4 bases and J 3 bases, leaving 13 bases between the germline ends. CDR3 bases: TGTGCCAGCAGCCGGGGGGGAGTTGACACTGAAGCTTTCTTT. Amino acids: CASSRGGVDTEAFF.

This clone was observed a single time. V gene TRBV5-4 combines with J gene TRBJ2-2, with D possibly being TRBD1 (5 bases). V lost 5 bases and J lost 1, with 9 bases in between. This CDR3 is built from 14 residues. CDR1 and CDR2 (germline): SGHNT, YYREEE (reference sequence). The CDR3 DNA reads TGTGCCAGCAGTGACAGATTGAACACCGGGGAGCTGTTTTTT. This codes for CASSDRLNTGELFF. Based on the CDR3 plus reference TRBV5-4 and TRBJ2-2, the full variable domain is ETGVTQSPTHLIKTRGQQVTLRCSSQSGHNTVSWYQQALGQGPQFIFQYYREEENGRGNFPPRFSGLQFPNYSSELNVNALELDDSALYLCASSDRLNTGELFFGEGSRLTVL.

The gene calls are TRBV28 and TRBJ1-2, with a weak D call TRBD1 (5 bases). With 7 bases removed from V and 3 bases from J, the gap between germline ends came to 12 bases. The CDR3 contains 13 residues. Germline assignment: CDR1 MDHEN and CDR2 SYDVKM. In DNA form, the CDR3 reads TGTGCCAGCACCCCCACCAGGGACTATGGCTACACCTTC. Translating it yields CASTPTRDYGYTF.

This clone was counted once. This chain uses TRBV18 with TRBJ1-4, with D maybe TRBD1 (5 bases). The CDR3 totals 14 residues. Germline values: CDR1 KGHSH, CDR2 LQKENI. V dropped 0 bases and J dropped 8 bases, with 10 bases sitting between them. The CDR3 coding sequence is TGTGCCAGCTCACCACCTAGGACACAGGAAAAACTGTTTTTT. Its protein product is CASSPPRTQEKLFF. Looking up the rest from reference TRBV18 and TRBJ1-4 gives the full variable domain: NAGVMQNPRHLVRRRGQEARLRCSPMKGHSHVYWYRQLPEEGLKFMVYLQKENIIDESGMPKERFSAEFPKEGPSILRIQQVVRGDSAAYFCASSPPRTQEKLFFGSGTQLSVL.

In DNA form, the CDR3 reads TGTGCCAGCAGCTCCGGGACAGGGATCTACGAGCAGTACTTC. Translated, it gives CASSSGTGIYEQYF. The chain carries TRBV28 and TRBJ2-7; 9 bases fit TRBD1. Per the germline V gene, CDR1 is MDHEN and CDR2 is SYDVKM. The CDR3 covers 14 residues. The ends lost 6 bases at V and 3 bases at J; junction bases unmatched: 6.

The rearrangement uses TRBV19 and TRBJ1-3, with D unresolved. The CDR3 totals 14 residues. The V and J ends lost 6 bases and 7 bases respectively, with 16 bases between them. Germline V gives CDR1 LNHDA, CDR2 SQIVND (reference sequence). The CDR3: CASRPADSGNTIYF. CDR3 nucleotide sequence: TGTGCCAGTAGACCCGCCGACTCGGGTAACACCATATATTTT.

The rearrangement uses TRBV3-1 (or the pseudogene TRBV3-2) and TRBJ2-5; tentative D call: TRBD2 (6 bases). Germline V gene lookup returns CDR1 LGHDT and CDR2 YNNKEL (reference sequence). CDR3 length: 15 amino acids. Trimming cost V 1 base and J 2 bases, with 11 bases left between them. Written as DNA, the CDR3 is TGTGCCAGCAGCCAAGGGGAGGTGACTCAAGAGACCCAGTACTTC. The encoded protein is CASSQGEVTQETQYF.

The count of this clone is one. The chain employs TRBV13 and TRBJ2-3; 15 bases map to TRBD2. The CDR3 length is 16 residues. Germline assignment: CDR1 PRHDT and CDR2 FYEKMQ (reference sequence). V gave up 5 bases and J gave up 3 bases; unmatched junction bases: 3. The CDR3 region has the DNA TGTGCCAGCAGCCCCGGGACTAGCGGGGGGACAGATACGCAGTATTTT. Its translation is CASSPGTSGGTDTQYF.

This rearrangement joins TRBV10-3 to TRBJ1-3; the D is unclear. Looked up from germline, CDR1 is ENHRY and CDR2 is SYGVKD. The V end was cut by 4 bases, the J end by 0 bases, with 10 bases between. The CDR3 consists of 15 residues. The CDR3 is CAISAVASSGNTIYF. The CDR3 DNA reads as TGTGCCATCAGTGCAGTGGCATCCTCTGGAAACACCATATATTTT.

The chain links TRBV27 to TRBJ2-2; TRBD2 agrees at 10 bases. V was pared by 2 bases and J by 0 bases, with 6 bases of the junction left unmatched. Germline CDR1 MNHEY, CDR2 SMNVEV (reference sequence). The CDR3 spans 18 residues. The CDR3 sequence: CASSLVGLAFANTGELFF. As DNA, the CDR3 is TGTGCCAGCAGTTTAGTGGGACTAGCGTTCGCGAACACCGGGGAGCTGTTTTTT.

This chain joins TRBV6-2 or TRBV6-3 and TRBJ1-1; D not certain. In germline, CDR1 is MNHEY, CDR2 SVGEGT. CDR3 length: 15 amino acids. V lost 0 bases and J lost 0, with 8 bases in between. CDR3 DNA: TGTGCCAGCAGTTACTCAGGGCCCATGAACACTGAAGCTTTCTTT. Translated, it gives CASSYSGPMNTEAFF.

The chain recombines TRBV9 with TRBJ1-3; 9 bases agree with TRBD1. V was pared by 3 bases and J by 0 bases, with 7 bases of the junction left unmatched. Germline CDR1 is SGDLS and CDR2 is YYNGEE. This CDR3 is 17 amino acids long. The CDR3 DNA sequence: TGTGCCAGCAGCGGGGGACAGGGAGTTTCCTCTGGAAACACCATATATTTT. It encodes CASSGGQGVSSGNTIYF.

V and J are TRBV28 and TRBJ1-5; D not certain. This CDR3 spans 12 amino acids. V was clipped by 5 bases and J by 6 bases, with 8 bases between them. In germline, CDR1 is MDHEN, CDR2 SYDVKM. The CDR3 DNA follows: TGTGCCAGCAGTCCTCGGGCTCAGCCCCAGCATTTT. Its protein product is CASSPRAQPQHF.

The V call is TRBV11-2, the J call TRBJ2-5, with D unclear. Trimming left V 2 bases short and J 2 bases short, with 9 bases between. This CDR3 is built from 14 residues. The germline gives CDR1 SGHAT, CDR2 FQNNGV. The CDR3 loop is CASSLYGSQETQYF. The DNA of the CDR3 is TGTGCCAGCAGCTTATACGGCTCTCAAGAGACCCAGTACTTC.

The chain has TRBV19 and TRBJ2-3; 9 positions match TRBD2. The CDR3 extends over 15 amino acids. In germline, CDR1 is LNHDA, CDR2 SQIVND (reference sequence). Trimming cost V 7 bases and J 0 bases; bases outside gene matches: 5. The CDR3 DNA follows: TGTGCCAGTACCCCTAGCGGGATTAGCACAGATACGCAGTATTTT. Translated: CASTPSGISTDTQYF.

The rearrangement links TRBV19 to TRBJ2-7; D ambiguous. Germline V lookup: CDR1 LNHDA, CDR2 SQIVND (reference sequence). CDR3 size: 16 residues. Deletions cut 7 bases from V and 0 bases from J, with 19 bases between. CDR3 residues: CASIGSAASASYEQYF. In nucleotides, the CDR3 is TGTGCCAGTATAGGGTCCGCAGCCAGCGCCTCCTACGAGCAGTACTTC. The complete variable domain, with remaining parts taken from reference TRBV19 and TRBJ2-7, reads DGGITQSPKYLFRKEGQNVTLSCEQNLNHDAMYWYRQDPGQGLRLIYYSQIVNDFQKGDIAEGYSVSREKKESFPLTVTSAQKNPTAFYLCASIGSAASASYEQYFGPGTRLTVT.

The chain combines TRBV20-1 with TRBJ2-7; 9 bases fit TRBD2. CDR1 and CDR2 from the germline V gene are DFQATT and SNEGSKA (reference sequence). The CDR3 is 12 residues long. V gave up 3 bases and J gave up 9 bases; unmatched junction bases: 6. Here the CDR3 reads CSASRLAGMQYF. Written as DNA, the CDR3 is TGCAGTGCTAGTCGTCTAGCGGGAATGCAGTACTTC.

V usage is TRBV18 and J usage is TRBJ2-4, with D perhaps matching TRBD2 (5 bases). V was clipped by 2 bases and J by 11 bases, with 16 bases between them. CDR3 length equals 14 residues. Germline-derived CDR1 and CDR2 are KGHSH and LQKENI. CDR3 protein: CASSPSRRVPLQYF. As DNA, the CDR3 is TGTGCCAGCTCACCATCTAGGCGGGTACCCCTTCAGTACTTC.

This chain joins TRBV5-1 and TRBJ2-2, with a tentative D call TRBD2 (5 bases). The length of the CDR3 is 15 residues. The V and J ends lost 6 bases and 0 bases respectively, with 12 bases between them. Per germline, CDR1 SGHRS and CDR2 YFSETQ. The CDR3 spells CASNLRDTNTGELFF. The CDR3 coding sequence is TGCGCCAGCAATTTGAGGGATACGAACACCGGGGAGCTGTTTTTT. The full variable domain, completed using reference TRBV5-1 and TRBJ2-2, is KAGVTQTPRYLIKTRGQQVTLSCSPISGHRSVSWYQQTPGQGLQFLFEYFSETQRNKGNFPGRFSGRQFSNSRSEMNVSTLELGDSALYLCASNLRDTNTGELFFGEGSRLTVL.

V and J are TRBV11-2 and TRBJ2-6; D is tentatively TRBD1 or TRBD2 (5 bases each). Germline CDR1 is SGHAT and CDR2 is FQNNGV. The ends were cut back, 4 bases at V and 0 bases at J, with 13 bases in the middle. The CDR3 is 17 residues long. The CDR3 spells CASSSGSGGSGANVLTF. In DNA, the CDR3 is TGTGCCAGCAGCTCTGGGTCTGGGGGCTCTGGGGCCAACGTCCTGACTTTC. Variable domain in full (rest from reference TRBV11-2 and TRBJ2-6): EAGVAQSPRYKIIEKRQSVAFWCNPISGHATLYWYQQILGQGPKLLIQFQNNGVVDDSQLPKDRFSAERLKGVDSTLKIQPAKLEDSAVYLCASSSGSGGSGANVLTFGAGSRLTVL.

The CDR3 loop is CASSLQRVNTGELFF. For the CDR3, the DNA is TGTGCCAGCAGCTTACAGAGAGTAAACACCGGGGAGCTGTTTTTT. V is TRBV7-3 and J is TRBJ2-2; D uncertain. The V and J ends lost 2 bases and 2 bases respectively, with 9 bases between them. Germline assignment: CDR1 SGHTA and CDR2 FQGTGA. This CDR3 comprises 15 residues. Based on the CDR3 plus reference TRBV7-3 and TRBJ2-2, the full variable domain is GAGVSQTPSNKVTEKGKYVELRCDPISGHTALYWYRQSLGQGPEFLIYFQGTGAADDSGLPNDRFFAVRPEGSVSTLKIQRTERGDSAVYLCASSLQRVNTGELFFGEGSRLTVL.